Below are 18 T cell receptor beta chains sequenced from a single sample in a study of PD-1 blockade in classical Hodgkin lymphoma. The data were produced by immunoSEQ multiplex PCR, yet TCRdb's version contains in-frame clones alone and is incomplete. The table shows about 23,000 clones, with about 83% occurring only once. After autologous stem cell transplantation all patients relapsed, and prior brentuximab vedotin exposure differed between cohorts. The authors purified CD4+ T cells from thawed PBMCs by magnetic negative selection. Sequencing used CD4+ T cells from blood, obtained at baseline. These receptors were taken from a human donor with classical Hodgkin lymphoma.

This chain's CDR3 is CSVSQSGGGYTF. CDR3 nucleotides: TGCAGCGTTTCGCAGTCGGGGGGTGGCTACACCTTC. This chain connects TRBV29-1 to TRBJ1-2, with D possibly matching TRBD1 (5 bases). This CDR3 is 12 amino acids long. Germline V gives CDR1 SQVTM, CDR2 ANQGSEA. V was shortened by 5 bases and J by 7 bases, with 14 bases between the two germline ends.

The chain is built from TRBV5-1 and TRBJ2-5; D is uncertain. V gave up 2 bases and J gave up 5 bases, with 13 bases separating them. The germline V gene encodes CDR1 SGHRS and CDR2 YFSETQ. The CDR3 length is 14 residues. The CDR3 here is CASSLSTPVETQYF. CDR3 DNA: TGCGCCAGCAGCTTATCCACCCCGGTTGAGACCCAGTACTTC.

This chain joins TRBV28 and TRBJ1-1, with no clear D. The germline V and J ends were trimmed by 5 bases and 5 bases, with 6 bases remaining between them. This CDR3 has 11 amino acids. Germline V gene lookup returns CDR1 MDHEN and CDR2 SYDVKM. CDR3 sequence: CASSPQTEAFF. The CDR3, as DNA: TGTGCCAGCAGTCCCCAGACTGAAGCTTTCTTT.

This clone came up once. This sequence joins TRBV11-2 and TRBJ2-7; the D gene is possibly TRBD2 (5 bases). The germline CDR1 and CDR2 sequences are SGHAT and FQNNGV. The V and J ends lost 7 bases and 1 base respectively, with 14 bases between them. This CDR3 is built from 14 residues. CDR3 DNA sequence: TGTGCCAGCATCTTGGCTAAGCGGTCCTACGAGCAGTACTTC. Its protein is CASILAKRSYEQYF.

V gene TRBV6-1 combines with J gene TRBJ1-5; D uncertain. CDR1 MNHNS and CDR2 SASEGT come from the germline V gene. This CDR3 is built from 14 residues. V was trimmed by 6 bases and J by 0 bases, leaving 9 bases between them. The CDR3 DNA sequence: TGTGCCAGCAGAACCGGAGATAGCAATCAGCCCCAGCATTTT. Translation: CASRTGDSNQPQHF.

This clone has more than one count but fewer than ten. This chain connects TRBV6-5 to TRBJ1-2; no definite D call. Per germline, CDR1 MNHEY and CDR2 SVGAGI. The CDR3 covers 8 residues. V lost 11 bases, J lost 8 bases, and 6 bases lay in between. CDR3 residues: CAAGGYTF. The CDR3 nucleotides read TGTGCCGCTGGAGGCTACACCTTC.

V and J are TRBV9 and TRBJ2-2, with D hard to call. Germline CDR1 SGDLS, CDR2 YYNGEE. The CDR3 extends over 19 amino acids. The V end was cut by 4 bases, the J end by 1 base, with 23 bases between. CDR3 coding DNA: TGTGCCAGCAGCCTTAGACTCCGTTCCGCGACATTGAACACCGGGGAGCTGTTTTTT. Encoded protein: CASSLRLRSATLNTGELFF. Full variable domain (missing parts from reference TRBV9 and TRBJ2-2): DSGVTQTPKHLITATGQRVTLRCSPRSGDLSVYWYQQSLDQGLQFLIQYYNGEERAKGNILERFSAQQFPDLHSELNLSSLELGDSALYFCASSLRLRSATLNTGELFFGEGSRLTVL.

This clone was seen a single time. V usage is TRBV7-9 and J usage is TRBJ1-1; 9 positions match TRBD1. Per the germline V gene, CDR1 is SEHNR and CDR2 is FQNEAQ (reference sequence). V trimming: 0 bases; J trimming: 4 bases; junction bases outside the gene matches: 3. The CDR3 is 15 residues long. As DNA, the CDR3 is TGTGCCAGCAGCTTAGCGACAGGGGGATCCACTGAAGCTTTCTTT. Translated: CASSLATGGSTEAFF. Looking up the rest from reference TRBV7-9 and TRBJ1-1 gives the full variable domain: DTGVSQNPRHKITKRGQNVTFRCDPISEHNRLYWYRQTLGQGPEFLTYFQNEAQLEKSRLLSDRFSAERPKGSFSTLEIQRTEQGDSAMYLCASSLATGGSTEAFFGQGTRLTVV.

J is TRBJ2-5 and V is TRBV9, with 10 nucleotides matching TRBD2. Trimming at V came to 0 bases and at J to 1 base, leaving 6 bases not matched to a gene. Germline V gene lookup returns CDR1 SGDLS and CDR2 YYNGEE. CDR3 length: 17 residues. CDR3 sequence reads: CASSVAAAGGVQETQYF. Here the CDR3 DNA reads TGTGCCAGCAGCGTAGCTGCAGCGGGGGGGGTCCAAGAGACCCAGTACTTC. The entire variable domain, with the rest obtained from reference TRBV9 and TRBJ2-5, is as follows: DSGVTQTPKHLITATGQRVTLRCSPRSGDLSVYWYQQSLDQGLQFLIQYYNGEERAKGNILERFSAQQFPDLHSELNLSSLELGDSALYFCASSVAAAGGVQETQYFGPGTRLLVL.

V gene TRBV5-1 combines with J gene TRBJ2-3, with 7 bases matching TRBD2. The CDR3 covers 18 residues. V was clipped by 3 bases and J by 2 bases; unmatched bases: 15. Germline V gives CDR1 SGHRS, CDR2 YFSETQ. CDR3 sequence (DNA): TGCGCCAGCAGCTCTCGCGGGGGATCTAGGTCAGACACAGATACGCAGTATTTT. As protein: CASSSRGGSRSDTDTQYF.

The chain combines TRBV5-1 with TRBJ2-2; weak D call: TRBD1 (5 bases). The germline V gene has CDR1 SGHRS and CDR2 YFSETQ. V gave up 7 bases and J gave up 3 bases, with 10 bases separating them. There are 13 residues in the CDR3. The CDR3 DNA is TGCGCCAGCGGCCCAGGGCACACCGGGGAGCTGTTTTTT. Amino acid sequence: CASGPGHTGELFF.

The gene calls are TRBV28 and TRBJ1-2, with 7 bases aligning to TRBD1. Germline trimming cut 8 bases from V and 3 bases from J; bases unmatched to any gene: 6. CDR3 length: 13 amino acids. Germline values: CDR1 MDHEN, CDR2 SYDVKM. CDR3: CASGGGTDYGYTF. CDR3 nucleotides: TGTGCCAGCGGGGGGGGGACAGACTATGGCTACACCTTC.

This sequence joins TRBV7-2 and TRBJ1-1; D possibly corresponds to TRBD1 (5 bases). V was shortened by 3 bases and J by 2 bases, with 10 bases between the two germline ends. Germline V gene data show CDR1 as SGHTA and CDR2 as FQGNSA. This CDR3 region has 14 residues. This CDR3 is CASSFSQGNTEAFF. CDR3 coding DNA: TGTGCCAGCAGCTTTAGCCAGGGCAACACTGAAGCTTTCTTT. Using reference TRBV7-2 and TRBJ1-1 for the parts outside the CDR3, the full variable domain is GAGVSQSPSNKVTEKGKDVELRCDPISGHTALYWYRQSLGQGLEFLIYFQGNSAPDKSGLPSDRFSAERTGGSVSTLTIQRTQQEDSAVYLCASSFSQGNTEAFFGQGTRLTVV.

This clone appeared a single time. This chain joins TRBV29-1 and TRBJ2-7; 7 positions agree with TRBD1. Losses at the gene ends were 6 bases for V and 3 bases for J; bases not matched to a gene: 2. The CDR3 totals 11 residues. Germline lookup yields CDR1 SQVTM and CDR2 ANQGSEA. The CDR3 region is CSVQGDYEQYF. The CDR3 DNA reads as TGCAGCGTGCAGGGGGACTACGAGCAGTACTTC.

V is TRBV2 and J is TRBJ2-1; unclear D gene. Germline V CDR1 and CDR2: SNHLY, FYNNEI. The length of the CDR3 is 14 residues. With 6 bases removed from V and 6 bases from J, the gap between germline ends came to 15 bases. For the CDR3, the DNA is TGTGCCAGCAGCCTAATTGTAGCACCCAATGAGCAGTTCTTC. Encoded protein: CASSLIVAPNEQFF.

This sequence joins TRBV9 and TRBJ2-7, with 7 positions matching TRBD1. J lost 0 bases, V lost 0 bases, and 3 bases had no gene match. CDR3 length: 15 amino acids. Germline V gene data show CDR1 as SGDLS and CDR2 as YYNGEE. The CDR3 nucleotides are TGTGCCAGCAGCGTAGAGGGGGCCGTCTCCTACGAGCAGTACTTC. Amino acids: CASSVEGAVSYEQYF.

The gene calls are TRBV2 and TRBJ1-1; 7 bases fit TRBD1. Germline CDR1 SNHLY, CDR2 FYNNEI. The CDR3 loop spans 13 amino acids. V lost 4 bases and J lost 8; bases outside the gene matches: 7. CDR3 nucleotides: TGTGCCAGCAGTGGGCAAGGGGGCCTCGAAGCTTTCTTT. This sequence encodes CASSGQGGLEAFF.

The CDR3 coding sequence is TGTGCCAGCAGCTTAGTCAATAGTCAGCCCCAGCATTTT. Protein sequence: CASSLVNSQPQHF. The rearrangement joins TRBV7-2 to TRBJ1-5; no reliable D call. Per germline, CDR1 SGHTA and CDR2 FQGNSA. There are 13 residues in the CDR3. With 1 base removed from V and 6 bases from J, the gap between germline ends came to 7 bases.